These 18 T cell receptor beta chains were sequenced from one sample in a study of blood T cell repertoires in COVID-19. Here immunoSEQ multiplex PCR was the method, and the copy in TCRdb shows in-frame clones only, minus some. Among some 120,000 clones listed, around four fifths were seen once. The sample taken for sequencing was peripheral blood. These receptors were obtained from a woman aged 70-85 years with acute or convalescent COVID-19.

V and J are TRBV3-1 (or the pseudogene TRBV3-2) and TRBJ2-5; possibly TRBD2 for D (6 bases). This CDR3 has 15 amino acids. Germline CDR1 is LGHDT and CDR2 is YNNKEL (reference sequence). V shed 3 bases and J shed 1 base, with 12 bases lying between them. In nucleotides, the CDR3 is TGTGCCAGCAGCCAGATGGAAGCGGGCCAAGAGACCCAGTACTTC. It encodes CASSQMEAGQETQYF.

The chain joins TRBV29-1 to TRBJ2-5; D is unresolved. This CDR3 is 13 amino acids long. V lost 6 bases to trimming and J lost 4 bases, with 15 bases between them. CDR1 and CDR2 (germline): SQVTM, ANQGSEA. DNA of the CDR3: TGCAGCGTCACGCCAGCCTCAGGAGAGACCCAGTACTTC. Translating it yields CSVTPASGETQYF.

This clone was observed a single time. The chain's CDR3 is CASSLSRGSNYGYTF. The CDR3, as DNA: TGTGCCAGCAGTTTATCCCGGGGGTCCAACTATGGCTACACCTTC. The genes are TRBV28 and TRBJ1-2; perhaps TRBD1 as D (5 bases). Germline CDR1 MDHEN, CDR2 SYDVKM. Trimming stripped 1 base from V and 2 bases from J, with 11 bases between. This CDR3 spans 15 amino acids.

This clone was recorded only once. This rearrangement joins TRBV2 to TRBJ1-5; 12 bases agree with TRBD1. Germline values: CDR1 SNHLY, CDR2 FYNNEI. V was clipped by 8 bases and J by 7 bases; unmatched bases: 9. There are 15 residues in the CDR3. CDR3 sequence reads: CASRRGQGATQPQHF. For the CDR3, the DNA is TGTGCCAGCCGGCGGGGACAGGGGGCGACGCAGCCCCAGCATTTT.

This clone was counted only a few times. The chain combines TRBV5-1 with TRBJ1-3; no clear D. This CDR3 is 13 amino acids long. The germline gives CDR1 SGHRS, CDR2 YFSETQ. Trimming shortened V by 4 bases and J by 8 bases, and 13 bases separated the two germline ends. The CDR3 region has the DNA TGCGCCAGCAGCCCCGCGGCCGGGGACACCATATATTTT. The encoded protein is CASSPAAGDTIYF. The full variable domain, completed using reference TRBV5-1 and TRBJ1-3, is KAGVTQTPRYLIKTRGQQVTLSCSPISGHRSVSWYQQTPGQGLQFLFEYFSETQRNKGNFPGRFSGRQFSNSRSEMNVSTLELGDSALYLCASSPAAGDTIYFGEGSWLTVV.

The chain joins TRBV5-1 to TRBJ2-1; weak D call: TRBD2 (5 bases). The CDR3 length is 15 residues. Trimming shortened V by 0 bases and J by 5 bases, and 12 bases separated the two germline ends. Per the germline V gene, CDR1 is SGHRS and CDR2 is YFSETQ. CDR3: CASSLVVPRDNEQFF. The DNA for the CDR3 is TGCGCCAGCAGCTTGGTGGTCCCGAGGGACAATGAGCAGTTCTTC.

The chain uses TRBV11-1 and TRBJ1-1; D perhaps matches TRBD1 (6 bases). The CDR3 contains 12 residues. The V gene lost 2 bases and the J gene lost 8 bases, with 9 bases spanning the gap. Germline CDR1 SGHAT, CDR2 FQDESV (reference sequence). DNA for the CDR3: TGTGCCAGCAGCTTATTACAGGGAGAAGCTTTCTTT. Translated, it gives CASSLLQGEAFF. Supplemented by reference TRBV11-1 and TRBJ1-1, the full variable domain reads EAEVAQSPRYKITEKSQAVAFWCDPISGHATLYWYRQILGQGPELLVQFQDESVVDDSQLPKDRFSAERLKGVDSTLKIQPAELGDSAMYLCASSLLQGEAFFGQGTRLTVV.

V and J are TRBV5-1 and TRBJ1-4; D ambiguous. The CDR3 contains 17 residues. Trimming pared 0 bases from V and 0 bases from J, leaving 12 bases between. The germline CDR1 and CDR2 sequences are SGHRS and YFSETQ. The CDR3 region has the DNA TGCGCCAGCAGCTTGGTTGGGTCGGGTCCAACTAATGAAAAACTGTTTTTT. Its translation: CASSLVGSGPTNEKLFF.

The CDR3, as DNA: TGTGCCAGCAGCCTGGGACAGAGCTCTGGGGCCAACGTCCTGACTTTC. Its protein is CASSLGQSSGANVLTF. This rearrangement joins TRBV5-4 to TRBJ2-6; TRBD1 matches at 7 bases. The trim removed 4 bases at V and 0 bases at J, leaving 4 bases unmatched. Germline values: CDR1 SGHNT, CDR2 YYREEE (reference sequence). This CDR3 comprises 16 residues.

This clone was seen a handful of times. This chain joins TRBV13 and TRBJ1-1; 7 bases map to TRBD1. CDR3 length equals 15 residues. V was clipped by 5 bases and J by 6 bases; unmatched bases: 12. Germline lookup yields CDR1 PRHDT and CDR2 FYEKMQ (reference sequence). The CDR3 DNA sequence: TGTGCCAGCAGCCCCCCCCCAAGGGGGCTGGCTGAAGCTTTCTTT. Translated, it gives CASSPPPRGLAEAFF.

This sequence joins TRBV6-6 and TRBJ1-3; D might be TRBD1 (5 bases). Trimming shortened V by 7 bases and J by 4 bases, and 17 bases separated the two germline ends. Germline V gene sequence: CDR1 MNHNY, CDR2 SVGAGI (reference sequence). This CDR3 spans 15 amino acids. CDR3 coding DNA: TGTGCCAGCACTCTGGGGGGGGTATCCGGAAACACCATATATTTT. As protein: CASTLGGVSGNTIYF.

The CDR3 region is CASSVDRAYTGELFF. The CDR3 nucleotides read TGTGCCAGCAGCGTTGACAGGGCCTACACCGGGGAGCTGTTTTTT. This chain connects TRBV5-4 to TRBJ2-2; 7 bases match TRBD1. The CDR3 spans 15 residues. The germline V gene encodes CDR1 SGHNT and CDR2 YYREEE (reference sequence). Trimming cost V 4 bases and J 3 bases; bases outside gene matches: 6.

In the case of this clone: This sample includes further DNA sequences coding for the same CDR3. In DNA form, the CDR3 reads TGTGCCAGCAGCCAAACGGGGAACACTGAAGCTTTCTTT. Translating gives CASSQTGNTEAFF. This chain connects TRBV3-1 (or the pseudogene TRBV3-2) to TRBJ1-1, with D unclear. The length of the CDR3 is 13 residues. Per germline, CDR1 LGHDT and CDR2 YNNKEL (reference sequence). The germline V and J ends were trimmed by 2 bases and 1 base, with 5 bases remaining between them.

CDR3 sequence: CASSQDAQRTGAGNIQYF. DNA for the CDR3: TGCGCCAGCAGCCAAGATGCCCAGAGAACAGGGGCGGGAAACATTCAGTACTTC. The chain couples TRBV4-1 to TRBJ2-4; 7 bases are shared with TRBD1. Unmatched junction bases numbered 14, after V lost 0 bases and J lost 6 bases. This CDR3 is 18 amino acids long. Germline V lookup: CDR1 MGHRA, CDR2 YSYEKL.

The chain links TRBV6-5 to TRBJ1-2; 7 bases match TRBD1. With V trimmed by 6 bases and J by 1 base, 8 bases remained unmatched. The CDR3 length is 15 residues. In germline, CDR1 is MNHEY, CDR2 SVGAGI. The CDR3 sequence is CASSSTGQVNYGYTF. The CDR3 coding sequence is TGTGCCAGCAGCTCGACCGGACAGGTTAACTATGGCTACACCTTC.

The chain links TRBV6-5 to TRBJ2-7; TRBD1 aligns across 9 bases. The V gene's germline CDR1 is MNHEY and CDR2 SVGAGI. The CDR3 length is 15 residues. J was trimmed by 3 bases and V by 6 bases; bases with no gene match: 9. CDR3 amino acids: CASSREGQGSYEQYF. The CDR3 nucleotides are TGTGCCAGCAGCCGTGAGGGACAGGGTAGCTACGAGCAGTACTTC.

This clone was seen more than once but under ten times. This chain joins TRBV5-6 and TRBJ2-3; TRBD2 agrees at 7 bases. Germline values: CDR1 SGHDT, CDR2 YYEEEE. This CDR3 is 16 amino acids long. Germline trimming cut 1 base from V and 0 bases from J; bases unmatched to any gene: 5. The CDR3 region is CASSLLGGGSTDTQYF. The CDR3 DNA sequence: TGTGCCAGCAGCTTGCTTGGCGGGGGAAGCACAGATACGCAGTATTTT.

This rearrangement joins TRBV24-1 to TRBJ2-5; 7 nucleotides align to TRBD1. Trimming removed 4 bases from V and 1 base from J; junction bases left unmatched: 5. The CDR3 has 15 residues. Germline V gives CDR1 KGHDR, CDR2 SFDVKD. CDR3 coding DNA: TGTGCCACCAGTGAATCGACAGGGCTCCAAGAGACCCAGTACTTC. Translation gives CATSESTGLQETQYF.